The sequence of this T cell receptor beta chain was determined in a study of blood T cell repertoires in COVID-19. Overall study: The United States, Italy and Spain provided the acute and convalescent COVID-19 samples. PBMCs, B-cell-depleted T cells, or T cells were the source of the cDNA or gDNA that made up the material.

Methods used by the authors: Amplification with reference gene primers provided the estimates of nucleated cell counts. Produced via immunoSEQ multiplex PCR; TCRdb's table is partial and in-frame only. The V and J calls and clone size come from that table; D and trimming were worked out from the DNA. The sample contains 100,000 or so clones, approximately 90% of which appear only once. Germline V lookup: CDR1 LNHDA, CDR2 SQIVND (reference sequence). This CDR3 is 17 amino acids long. V lost 9 bases and J lost 4; bases outside the gene matches: 17. Specimen: peripheral blood. The chain combines TRBV19 with TRBJ1-5; 8 nucleotides line up with TRBD1. This sequence originates from a man aged 55 to 70 with acute or convalescent COVID-19. CDR3 nucleotide sequence: TGTGCCAGCGAGTTTATCCAGGGGGCTCGGGGGAATCAGCCCCAGCATTTT. Its protein is CASEFIQGARGNQPQHF.